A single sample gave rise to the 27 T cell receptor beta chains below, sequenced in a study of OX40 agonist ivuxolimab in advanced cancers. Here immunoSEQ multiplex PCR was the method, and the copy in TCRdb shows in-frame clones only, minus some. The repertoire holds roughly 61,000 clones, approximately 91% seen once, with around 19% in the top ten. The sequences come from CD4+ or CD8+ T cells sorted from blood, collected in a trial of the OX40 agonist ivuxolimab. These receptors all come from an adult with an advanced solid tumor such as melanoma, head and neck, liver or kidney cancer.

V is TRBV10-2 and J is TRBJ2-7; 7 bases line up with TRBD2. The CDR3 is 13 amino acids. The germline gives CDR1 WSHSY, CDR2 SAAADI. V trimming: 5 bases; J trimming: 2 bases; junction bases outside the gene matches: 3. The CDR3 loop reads CASSPGLAYEQYF. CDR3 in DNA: TGCGCCAGCAGTCCCGGACTAGCCTACGAGCAGTACTTC.

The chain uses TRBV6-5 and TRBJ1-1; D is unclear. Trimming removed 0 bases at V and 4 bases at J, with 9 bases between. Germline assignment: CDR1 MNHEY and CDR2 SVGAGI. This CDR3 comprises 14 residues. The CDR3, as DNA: TGTGCCAGCAGTTACTCGCTCCAGATCACTGAAGCTTTCTTT. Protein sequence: CASSYSLQITEAFF.

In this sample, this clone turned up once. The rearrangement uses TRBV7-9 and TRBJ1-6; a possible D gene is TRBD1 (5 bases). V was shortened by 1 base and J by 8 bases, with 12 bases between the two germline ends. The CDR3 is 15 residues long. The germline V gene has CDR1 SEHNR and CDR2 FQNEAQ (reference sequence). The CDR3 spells CASSLGQIVDSPLHF. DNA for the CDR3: TGTGCCAGCAGCTTAGGACAGATAGTAGATTCACCCCTCCACTTT.

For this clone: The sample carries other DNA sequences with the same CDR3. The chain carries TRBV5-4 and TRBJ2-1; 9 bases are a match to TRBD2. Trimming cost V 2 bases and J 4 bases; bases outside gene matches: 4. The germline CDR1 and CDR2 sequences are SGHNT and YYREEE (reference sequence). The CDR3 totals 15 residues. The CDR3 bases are TGTGCCAGCAGCTTCGTAGCGGGGGAGTACAATGAGCAGTTCTTC. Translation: CASSFVAGEYNEQFF.

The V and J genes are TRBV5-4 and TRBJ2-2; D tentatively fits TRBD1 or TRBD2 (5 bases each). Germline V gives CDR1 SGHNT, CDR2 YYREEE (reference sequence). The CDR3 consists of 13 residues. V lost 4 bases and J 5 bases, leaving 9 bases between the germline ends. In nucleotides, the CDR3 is TGTGCCAGCAGCCGAGGGGAGACCGGGGAGCTGTTTTTT. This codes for CASSRGETGELFF.

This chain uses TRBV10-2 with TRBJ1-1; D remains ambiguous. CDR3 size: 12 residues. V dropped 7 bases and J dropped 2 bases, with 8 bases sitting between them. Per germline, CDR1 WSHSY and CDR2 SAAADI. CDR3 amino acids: CASTSVNTEAFF. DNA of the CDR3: TGCGCCAGCACCTCGGTCAACACTGAAGCTTTCTTT.

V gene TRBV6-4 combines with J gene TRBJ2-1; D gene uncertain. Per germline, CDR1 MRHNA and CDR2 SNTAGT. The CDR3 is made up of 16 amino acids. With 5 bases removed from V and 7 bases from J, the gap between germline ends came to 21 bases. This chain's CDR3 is CASSPSVVFVGNEQFF. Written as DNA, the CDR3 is TGTGCCAGCAGTCCCTCCGTGGTTTTCGTGGGTAATGAGCAGTTCTTC.

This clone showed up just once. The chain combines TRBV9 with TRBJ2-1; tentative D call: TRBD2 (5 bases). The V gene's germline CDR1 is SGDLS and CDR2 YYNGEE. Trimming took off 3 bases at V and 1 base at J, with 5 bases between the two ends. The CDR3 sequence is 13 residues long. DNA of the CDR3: TGTGCCAGCAGCGGCGGGTCCTACAATGAGCAGTTCTTC. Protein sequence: CASSGGSYNEQFF.

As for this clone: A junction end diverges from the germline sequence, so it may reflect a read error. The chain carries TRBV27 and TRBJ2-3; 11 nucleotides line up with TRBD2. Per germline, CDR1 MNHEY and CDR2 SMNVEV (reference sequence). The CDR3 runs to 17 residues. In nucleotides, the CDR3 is TGTGCCGGCAGTCCCCACGCTAGCGGGGGGCCGCCAGATACGCAGTATTTT. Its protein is CAGSPHASGGPPDTQYF.

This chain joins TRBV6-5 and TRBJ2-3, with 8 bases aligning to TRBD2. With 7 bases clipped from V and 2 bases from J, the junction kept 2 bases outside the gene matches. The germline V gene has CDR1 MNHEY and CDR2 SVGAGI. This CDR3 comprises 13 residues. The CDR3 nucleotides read TGTGCCAGCACGGGGGGGTACACAGATACGCAGTATTTT. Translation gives CASTGGYTDTQYF.

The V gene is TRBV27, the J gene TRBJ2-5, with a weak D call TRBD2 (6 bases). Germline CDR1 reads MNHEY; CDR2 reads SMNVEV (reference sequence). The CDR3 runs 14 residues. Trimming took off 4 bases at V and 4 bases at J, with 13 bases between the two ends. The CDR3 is CASSSWTTPETQYF. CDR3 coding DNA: TGTGCCAGCAGTTCCTGGACTACCCCAGAGACCCAGTACTTC.

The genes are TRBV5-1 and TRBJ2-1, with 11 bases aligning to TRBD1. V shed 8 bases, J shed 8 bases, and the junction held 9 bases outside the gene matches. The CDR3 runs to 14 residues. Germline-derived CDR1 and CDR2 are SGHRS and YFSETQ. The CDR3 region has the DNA TGCGCCAGTGCTTCGGGACAGGGGGTCGATGAGCAGTTCTTC. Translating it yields CASASGQGVDEQFF.

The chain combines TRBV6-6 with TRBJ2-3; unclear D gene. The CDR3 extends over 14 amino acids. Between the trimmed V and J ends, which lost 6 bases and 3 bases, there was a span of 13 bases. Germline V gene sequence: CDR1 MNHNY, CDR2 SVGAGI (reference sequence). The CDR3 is CASRPSPRTDTQYF. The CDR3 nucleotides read TGTGCCAGCAGACCCAGCCCTAGAACAGATACGCAGTATTTT.

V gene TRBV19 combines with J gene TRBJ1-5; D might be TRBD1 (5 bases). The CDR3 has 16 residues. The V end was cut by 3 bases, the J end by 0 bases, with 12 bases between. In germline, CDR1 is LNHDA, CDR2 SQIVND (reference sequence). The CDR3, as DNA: TGTGCCAGTAGTATTTCAGGGTCTTATAGCAATCAGCCCCAGCATTTT. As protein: CASSISGSYSNQPQHF.

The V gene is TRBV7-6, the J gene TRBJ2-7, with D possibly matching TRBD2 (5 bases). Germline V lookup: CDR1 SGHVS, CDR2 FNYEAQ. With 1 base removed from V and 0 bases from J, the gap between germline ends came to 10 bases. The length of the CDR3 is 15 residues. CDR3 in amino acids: CASSLGTGNSYEQYF. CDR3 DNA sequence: TGTGCCAGCAGCTTAGGGACGGGGAACTCCTACGAGCAGTACTTC.

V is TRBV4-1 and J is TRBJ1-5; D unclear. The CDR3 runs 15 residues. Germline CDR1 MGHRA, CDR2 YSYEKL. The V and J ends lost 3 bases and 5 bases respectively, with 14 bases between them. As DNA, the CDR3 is TGCGCCAGCAGCCAGGCGGGGAATTCGGATCAGCCCCAGCATTTT. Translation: CASSQAGNSDQPQHF.

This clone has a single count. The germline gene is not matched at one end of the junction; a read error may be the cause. Written as DNA, the CDR3 is TGTGCTAGCAGCTTAATTAGGGACGTTTGTGGCTACACCTTC. Encoded protein: CASSLIRDVCGYTF. V and J are TRBV7-7 and TRBJ1-2; D perhaps matches TRBD1 (5 bases). Germline V lookup: CDR1 SSHAT, CDR2 FNYEAQ (reference sequence). The CDR3 extends over 14 amino acids.

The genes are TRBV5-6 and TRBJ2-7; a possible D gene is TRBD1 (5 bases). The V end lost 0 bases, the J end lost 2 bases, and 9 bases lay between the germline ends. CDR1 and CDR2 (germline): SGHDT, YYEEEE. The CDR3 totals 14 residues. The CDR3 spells CASSLGGIAYEQYF. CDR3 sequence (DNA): TGTGCCAGCAGCTTGGGGGGCATTGCCTACGAGCAGTACTTC.

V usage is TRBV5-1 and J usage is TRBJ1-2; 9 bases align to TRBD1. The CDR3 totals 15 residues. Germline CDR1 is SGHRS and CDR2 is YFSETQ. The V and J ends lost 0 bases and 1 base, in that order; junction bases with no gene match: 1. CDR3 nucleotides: TGCGCCAGCAGCTTGGAGGGACAGGGTAACTATGGCTACACCTTC. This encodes CASSLEGQGNYGYTF.

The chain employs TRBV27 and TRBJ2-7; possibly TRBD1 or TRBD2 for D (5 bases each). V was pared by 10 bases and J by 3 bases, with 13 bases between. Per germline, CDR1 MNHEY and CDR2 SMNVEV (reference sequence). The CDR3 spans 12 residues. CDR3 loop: CATKRGLYEQYF. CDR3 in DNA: TGTGCCACCAAGAGGGGCCTCTACGAGCAGTACTTC.

The CDR3 reads CASSRVALNEKLFF. CDR3 DNA: TGTGCCAGCAGCCGAGTAGCCCTAAATGAAAAACTGTTTTTT. V gene TRBV6-5 combines with J gene TRBJ1-4; no firm D call. The CDR3 sequence is 14 residues long. V was trimmed by 6 bases and J by 5 bases, leaving 13 bases between them. CDR1 and CDR2 (germline): MNHEY, SVGAGI.

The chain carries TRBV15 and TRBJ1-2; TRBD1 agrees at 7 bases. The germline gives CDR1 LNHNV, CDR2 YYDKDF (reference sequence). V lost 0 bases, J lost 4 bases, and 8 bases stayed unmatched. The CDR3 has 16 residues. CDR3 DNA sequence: TGTGCCACCAGCAGAGATCTAGGAGGGGGCGGCTATGGCTACACCTTC. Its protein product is CATSRDLGGGGYGYTF.

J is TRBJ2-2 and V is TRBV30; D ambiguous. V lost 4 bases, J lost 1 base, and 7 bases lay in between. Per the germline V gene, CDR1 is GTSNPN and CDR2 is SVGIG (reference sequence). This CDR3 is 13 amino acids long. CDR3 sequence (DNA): TGTGCCTGGAATGGGGTGAACACCGGGGAGCTGTTTTTT. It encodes CAWNGVNTGELFF.

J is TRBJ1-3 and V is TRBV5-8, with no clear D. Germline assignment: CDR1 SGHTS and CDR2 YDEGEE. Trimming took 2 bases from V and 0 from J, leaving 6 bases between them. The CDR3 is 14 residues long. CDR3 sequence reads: CASSFEFSGNTIYF. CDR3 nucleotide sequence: TGTGCCAGCAGCTTCGAATTCTCTGGAAACACCATATATTTT.

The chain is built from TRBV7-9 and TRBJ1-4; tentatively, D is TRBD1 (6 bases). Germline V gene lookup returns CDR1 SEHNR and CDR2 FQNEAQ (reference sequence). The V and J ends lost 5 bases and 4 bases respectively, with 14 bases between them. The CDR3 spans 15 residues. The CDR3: CASSASGAVNEKLFF. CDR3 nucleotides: TGTGCCAGCAGCGCTTCAGGGGCCGTTAATGAAAAACTGTTTTTT.

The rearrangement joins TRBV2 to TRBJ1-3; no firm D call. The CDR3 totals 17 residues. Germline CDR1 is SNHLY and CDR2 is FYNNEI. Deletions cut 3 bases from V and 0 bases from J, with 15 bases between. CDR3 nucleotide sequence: TGTGCCAGCAGTGATAATTCAGGACTTCTCTCTGGAAACACCATATATTTT. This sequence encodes CASSDNSGLLSGNTIYF.

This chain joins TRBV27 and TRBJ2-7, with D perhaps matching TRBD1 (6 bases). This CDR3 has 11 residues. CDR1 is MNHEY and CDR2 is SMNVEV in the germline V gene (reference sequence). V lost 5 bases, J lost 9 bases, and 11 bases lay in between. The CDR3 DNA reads TGTGCCAGCAGTGGGGGCGCGGGGCAGTACTTC. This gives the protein CASSGGAGQYF.